These T cell receptor beta chains were read from a single sample in a study of OX40 agonist ivuxolimab in advanced cancers. Generated by immunoSEQ multiplex PCR, the TCRdb table keeps only in-frame clones and is missing some. The profile shows fewer than 70,000 clones, about 89% of them singletons. The specimen was CD4+ or CD8+ T cells sorted from blood, collected in a trial of the OX40 agonist ivuxolimab. The receptors originated from an adult with an advanced solid tumor such as melanoma, head and neck, liver or kidney cancer. The CDR3 runs from the conserved cysteine through the conserved F or W. Each record gives: J gene, clone size, V gene, D gene, CDR3 DNA, CDR3 protein. D genes are given only for firm matches. Where a row states a size, it is once, few, many or the class of an expanded clone; other rows omit it.

>TRBJ2-7|NA|TRBV27|NA
TGTGCCAGCGGAATGAATAACAGGGTATACGAGCAGTACTTC
CASGMNNRVYEQYF
>TRBJ2-7|once|TRBV5-1|TRBD2
TGCGCCAGCAGCTTGAGCGGGGTTGGGTACGAGCAGTACTTC
CASSLSGVGYEQYF
>TRBJ2-3|NA|TRBV5-5|NA
TGTGCCAGCAGCTTACAGGGTTCAGATACGCAGTATTTT
CASSLQGSDTQYF
>TRBJ2-2|NA|TRBV10-3|TRBD1
TGTGCCATCAGTGGGGGGACAGATCTCACCGGGGAGCTGTTTTTT
CAISGGTDLTGELFF
>TRBJ2-7|once|TRBV11-2|NA
TGTGCCAGCAGCTTTTCTCAGGGCGAGCAGTACTTC
CASSFSQGEQYF
>TRBJ2-6|NA|TRBV5-1|TRBD2
TGCGCCAGCGAAGCGGGGGGTATAGCTGGGGCCAACGTCCTGACTTTC
CASEAGGIAGANVLTF
>TRBJ1-1|NA|TRBV18|NA
TGTGCCAGCTCAATGAATAGGCGTTTCGACACTGAAGCTTTCTTT
CASSMNRRFDTEAFF
>TRBJ2-5|once|TRBV2|NA
TGTGCCAGCAGTGATGGTCTAGCAGAGACCCAGTACTTC
CASSDGLAETQYF
>TRBJ2-4|NA|TRBV4-1|TRBD2
TGCGCCAGCAGCCAAGGGGACTATGGAAACATTCAGTACTTC
CASSQGDYGNIQYF
>TRBJ2-7|NA|TRBV10-3|TRBD2
TGTGCCATCCGGGCGGGACTAGAATATCCCTACGAGCAGTACTTC
CAIRAGLEYPYEQYF
>TRBJ1-6|NA|TRBV18|NA
TGTGCCAGCTCCCGGGATTTCTCCTATAATTCACCCCTCCACTTT
CASSRDFSYNSPLHF
>TRBJ2-5|NA|TRBV6-6|TRBD2
TGTGCCAGCAGTTACCCGACTAGCGGGCTTAAAGAGACCCAGTACTTC
CASSYPTSGLKETQYF
>TRBJ1-2|NA|TRBV10-3|NA
TGTGCCATCAGTGAGTCCTCGACCACTAACTATGGCTACACCTTC
CAISESSTTNYGYTF
>TRBJ2-5|NA|TRBV9|TRBD2
TGTGCCAGCAGCACCCCTAGCGGTGGGGGGGAGACCCAGTACTTC
CASSTPSGGGETQYF
>TRBJ1-1|NA|TRBV19|TRBD1
TGTGCCAGTAGTTCAGGACAGGGCCGGCGGAGAACTGAAGCTTTCTTT
CASSSGQGRRRTEAFF
>TRBJ2-7|NA|TRBV7-3|TRBD2
TGTGCCAGCAGCACGGGACTACCACCCTACGAGCAGTACTTC
CASSTGLPPYEQYF
>TRBJ2-2|NA|TRBV19|NA
TGTGCCAGTAGTATAGGTGGGAGCGGCGGGGAGCTGTTTTTT
CASSIGGSGGELFF